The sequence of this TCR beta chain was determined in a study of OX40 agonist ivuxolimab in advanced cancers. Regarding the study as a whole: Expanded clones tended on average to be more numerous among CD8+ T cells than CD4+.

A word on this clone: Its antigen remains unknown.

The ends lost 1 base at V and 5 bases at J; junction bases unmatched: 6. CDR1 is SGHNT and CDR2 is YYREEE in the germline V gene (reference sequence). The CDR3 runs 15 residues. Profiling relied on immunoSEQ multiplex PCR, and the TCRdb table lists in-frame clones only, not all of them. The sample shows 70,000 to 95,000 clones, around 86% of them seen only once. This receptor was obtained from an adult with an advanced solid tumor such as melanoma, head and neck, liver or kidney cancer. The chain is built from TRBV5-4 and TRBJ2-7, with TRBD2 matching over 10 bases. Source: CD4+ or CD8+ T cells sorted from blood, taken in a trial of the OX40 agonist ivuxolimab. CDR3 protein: CASSLNLAGAHEQYF. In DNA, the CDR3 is TGTGCCAGCAGCTTGAACCTAGCGGGAGCCCACGAGCAGTACTTC.